The 30 T cell receptor beta chains listed next were all sequenced from one sample in a study of cytomegalovirus exposure and HLA in healthy donors. TCRdb's copy holds only in-frame clones and misses some; the assay was immunoSEQ multiplex PCR. Among 45,000 to 70,000 clones, about nine tenths were seen once, and the ten largest hold roughly 1%. Specimen: PBMCs. These receptors were collected from a man aged 18 to 35 in good health and CMV-seronegative.

This chain joins TRBV5-8 and TRBJ2-1, with TRBD2 matching over 13 bases. Losses at the gene ends were 2 bases for V and 7 bases for J; bases not matched to a gene: 6. This CDR3 spans 16 amino acids. CDR1 is SGHTS, CDR2 YDEGEE, per germline. The CDR3 here is CASSFTGTSGINEQFF. CDR3 sequence (DNA): TGTGCCAGCAGCTTTACCGGGACTAGCGGGATTAATGAGCAGTTCTTC.

The chain carries TRBV5-5 and TRBJ2-4; 7 bases align to TRBD2. J was trimmed by 7 bases and V by 2 bases; bases with no gene match: 18. Germline loops: CDR1 SGHKS, CDR2 YYEKEE (reference sequence). The CDR3 contains 18 residues. CDR3 amino acids: CASSFLMEQRGWANIQYF. The CDR3 coding sequence is TGTGCCAGCAGCTTTCTGATGGAACAGCGGGGTTGGGCTAACATTCAGTACTTC. Looking up the rest from reference TRBV5-5 and TRBJ2-4 gives the full variable domain: DAGVTQSPTHLIKTRGQQVTLRCSPISGHKSVSWYQQVLGQGPQFIFQYYEKEERGRGNFPDRFSARQFPNYSSELNVNALLLGDSALYLCASSFLMEQRGWANIQYFGAGTRLSVL.

This chain joins TRBV19 and TRBJ2-7; 7 nucleotides agree with TRBD1. This CDR3 has 14 residues. After removal of 8 bases from V and 0 bases from J, the junction contained 7 bases not matched to a gene. Germline values: CDR1 LNHDA, CDR2 SQIVND (reference sequence). The CDR3 DNA reads as TGTGCCAGTTCTCCGGGACAGCACTCCTACGAGCAGTACTTC. This sequence encodes CASSPGQHSYEQYF.

The chain recombines TRBV2 with TRBJ1-1; no clear D. The V end lost 2 bases, the J end lost 4 bases, and 2 bases lay between the germline ends. The CDR3 spans 11 residues. CDR1 SNHLY and CDR2 FYNNEI come from the germline V gene. The CDR3 region has the DNA TGTGCCAGCAGTGAACGCACTGAAGCTTTCTTT. Its protein product is CASSERTEAFF.

The rearrangement joins TRBV13 to TRBJ2-7, with TRBD1 matching 10 bases. Germline CDR1 PRHDT, CDR2 FYEKMQ (reference sequence). V gave up 5 bases and J gave up 5 bases; unmatched junction bases: 9. The CDR3 runs 15 residues. CDR3 in amino acids: CASSPPGTGEDEQYF. Here the CDR3 DNA reads TGTGCCAGCAGCCCTCCGGGGACAGGGGAGGACGAGCAGTACTTC.

This chain links TRBV5-6 with TRBJ2-7; 10 bases fit TRBD2. The CDR3 runs to 16 residues. V shed 2 bases, J shed 2 bases, and the junction held 7 bases outside the gene matches. The germline CDR1 and CDR2 sequences are SGHDT and YYEEEE. CDR3 loop: CASSFEASGRAYEQYF. CDR3 coding DNA: TGTGCCAGCAGCTTCGAAGCTAGCGGGAGAGCCTACGAGCAGTACTTC. Complete variable domain (other parts from reference TRBV5-6 and TRBJ2-7): DAGVTQSPTHLIKTRGQQVTLRCSPKSGHDTVSWYQQALGQGPQFIFQYYEEEERQRGNFPDRFSGHQFPNYSSELNVNALLLGDSALYLCASSFEASGRAYEQYFGPGTRLTVT.

The chain has TRBV2 and TRBJ1-1, with no clear D. The CDR3 runs 14 residues. Germline V gene data show CDR1 as SNHLY and CDR2 as FYNNEI. Trimming took off 6 bases at V and 4 bases at J, with 15 bases between the two ends. This CDR3 is CASSRVGGSTEAFF. The DNA of the CDR3 is TGTGCCAGCAGCCGCGTAGGAGGAAGCACTGAAGCTTTCTTT.

J is TRBJ1-1 and V is TRBV19, with D possibly TRBD1 on 5 matching bases. Trimming removed 4 bases from V and 3 bases from J, with 9 bases in between. The germline gives CDR1 LNHDA, CDR2 SQIVND (reference sequence). The CDR3 length is 13 residues. CDR3 sequence reads: CASSRGRDTEAFF. In nucleotides, the CDR3 is TGTGCCAGTAGTAGGGGCAGGGACACTGAAGCTTTCTTT.

The sample holds a few counts of this clone. This chain joins TRBV4-1 and TRBJ1-2; 9 nucleotides agree with TRBD1. Germline V CDR1 and CDR2: MGHRA, YSYEKL. V shed 3 bases, J shed 5 bases, and the junction held 7 bases outside the gene matches. The CDR3 runs 15 residues. The CDR3 coding sequence is TGCGCCAGCAGCCACCCCTTGACAGGGGGATATGGCTACACCTTC. It encodes CASSHPLTGGYGYTF.

The chain recombines TRBV2 with TRBJ1-4, with TRBD1 matching over 7 bases. The CDR3 extends over 14 amino acids. CDR1 is SNHLY, CDR2 FYNNEI, per germline. J gave up 4 bases and V 6 bases, and 5 bases lay outside the gene matches. This CDR3 is CASRGDSYNEKLFF. CDR3 in DNA: TGTGCCAGCAGGGGGGACAGCTATAATGAAAAACTGTTTTTT.

The chain links TRBV10-3 to TRBJ1-1, with unresolved D. V gave up 5 bases and J gave up 11 bases, with 12 bases separating them. Looked up from germline, CDR1 is ENHRY and CDR2 is SYGVKD. The CDR3 extends over 11 amino acids. The CDR3 DNA reads TGTGCCATCAGTCAATCGGGAAACGCTTTCTTT. Amino acids: CAISQSGNAFF.

The CDR3 nucleotides read TGTGCCAGCAGGACGGGAGGTAGCGGCTCCTACGAGCAGTACTTC. This encodes CASRTGGSGSYEQYF. This sequence joins TRBV28 and TRBJ2-7, with 7 bases aligning to TRBD2. The germline V gene encodes CDR1 MDHEN and CDR2 SYDVKM. The CDR3 length is 15 residues. J lost 0 bases, V lost 6 bases, and 8 bases had no gene match.

The J gene is TRBJ2-2, the V gene TRBV5-4, with D maybe TRBD2 (5 bases). Germline CDR1 SGHNT, CDR2 YYREEE (reference sequence). V was pared by 4 bases and J by 7 bases, with 17 bases between. The CDR3 spans 15 residues. Here the CDR3 reads CASSSRDYSLGELFF. Here the CDR3 DNA reads TGTGCCAGCAGCAGCCGGGATTACTCTCTCGGGGAGCTGTTTTTT.

This clone showed up just once. The rearrangement links TRBV6-1 to TRBJ2-5, with TRBD1 as a possible D gene (6 bases). The CDR3 has 15 amino acids. Trimming took 6 bases from V and 3 from J, leaving 17 bases between them. Per the germline V gene, CDR1 is MNHNS and CDR2 is SASEGT. In DNA, the CDR3 is TGTGCCAGCAGCGAATGGACAGATCAAAAAGAGACCCAGTACTTC. Its translation is CASSEWTDQKETQYF.

The V gene is TRBV7-9, the J gene TRBJ2-4, with D possibly TRBD2 on 6 matching bases. The germline V and J ends were trimmed by 2 bases and 1 base, with 9 bases remaining between them. Germline assignment: CDR1 SEHNR and CDR2 FQNEAQ (reference sequence). This CDR3 is built from 15 residues. Here the CDR3 reads CASSLTSLAKNIQYF. The CDR3 DNA reads TGTGCCAGCAGCTTAACTAGCCTGGCCAAAAACATTCAGTACTTC.

This clone appeared a few times. V is TRBV6-1 and J is TRBJ2-7, with D tentatively TRBD2 (6 bases). The CDR3 loop spans 15 amino acids. Germline CDR1 reads MNHNS; CDR2 reads SASEGT. Trimming stripped 4 bases from V and 0 bases from J, with 13 bases between. The CDR3 reads CASSVNGGDSYEQYF. CDR3 sequence (DNA): TGTGCCAGCAGTGTAAACGGAGGGGACTCCTACGAGCAGTACTTC.

The gene calls are TRBV28 and TRBJ2-4; TRBD1 matches 7 bases. Trimming at V came to 6 bases and at J to 6 bases, leaving 11 bases not matched to a gene. CDR1 MDHEN and CDR2 SYDVKM come from the germline V gene. The CDR3 has 15 amino acids. The CDR3 nucleotides are TGTGCCAGCAGACGCGCCGGGACAGAAGGAAACATTCAGTACTTC. This sequence encodes CASRRAGTEGNIQYF.

For the CDR3, the DNA is TGTGCCAGCAGCTTAGTAGCTACCGCGCAAGAGACCCAGTACTTC. It specifies CASSLVATAQETQYF. The chain recombines TRBV7-9 with TRBJ2-5; D not resolved. Trimming shortened V by 1 base and J by 2 bases, and 11 bases separated the two germline ends. The CDR3 is 15 amino acids. CDR1 is SEHNR and CDR2 is FQNEAQ in the germline V gene (reference sequence).

The rearrangement uses TRBV27 and TRBJ2-1, with D uncertain. Looked up from germline, CDR1 is MNHEY and CDR2 is SMNVEV (reference sequence). The V gene lost 3 bases and the J gene lost 0 bases, with 9 bases spanning the gap. CDR3 length: 15 residues. Here the CDR3 DNA reads TGTGCCAGCAGTTTGTTACTGAGCTCCTACAATGAGCAGTTCTTC. This encodes CASSLLLSSYNEQFF.

This clone was counted between two and nine times. V and J are TRBV7-3 and TRBJ2-3; D is perhaps TRBD1 (6 bases). In germline, CDR1 is SGHTA, CDR2 FQGTGA. CDR3 length: 13 amino acids. V lost 4 bases and J 6 bases, leaving 11 bases between the germline ends. The chain's CDR3 is CASSSTGSDTQYF. In nucleotides, the CDR3 is TGTGCCAGCAGCTCCACAGGGTCCGATACGCAGTATTTT.

This clone occurred once. V is TRBV9 and J is TRBJ2-5, with D unclear. The CDR3 has 14 residues. V lost 0 bases, J lost 0 bases, and 6 bases lay in between. The germline V gene encodes CDR1 SGDLS and CDR2 YYNGEE. CDR3 residues: CASSVGGDQETQYF. In DNA, the CDR3 is TGTGCCAGCAGCGTAGGTGGAGACCAAGAGACCCAGTACTTC.

The chain has TRBV4-1 and TRBJ2-5; D unresolved. Trimming took off 0 bases at V and 4 bases at J, with 12 bases between the two ends. This CDR3 contains 15 residues. Germline V gene data show CDR1 as MGHRA and CDR2 as YSYEKL. CDR3 in DNA: TGCGCCAGCAGCCAAGATCCCAAGCCGGTAGAGACCCAGTACTTC. It encodes CASSQDPKPVETQYF.

J is TRBJ2-1 and V is TRBV7-3, with 15 bases aligning to TRBD2. The CDR3 sequence is 18 residues long. The junction had 6 bases not matched to a gene; V was cut back by 5 bases and J by 1 base. Germline lookup yields CDR1 SGHTA and CDR2 FQGTGA. CDR3 sequence reads: CASSPAGTSGRSYNEQFF. In DNA form, the CDR3 reads TGTGCCAGCAGCCCCGCCGGGACTAGCGGGAGGTCCTACAATGAGCAGTTCTTC.

This chain links TRBV28 with TRBJ1-2; D is unresolved. The CDR3 length is 13 residues. Germline V gene sequence: CDR1 MDHEN, CDR2 SYDVKM. With 11 bases removed from V and 3 bases from J, the gap between germline ends came to 16 bases. The DNA for the CDR3 is TGTGCCTACTATGATGCCGTTTACTATGGCTACACCTTC. This encodes CAYYDAVYYGYTF.

This chain joins TRBV2 and TRBJ2-1; possible D gene TRBD2, 6 bases. Germline V gene sequence: CDR1 SNHLY, CDR2 FYNNEI. This CDR3 is built from 16 residues. Trimming cost V 2 bases and J 9 bases, with 20 bases left between them. This chain's CDR3 is CASSESSTDYRGEQFF. Here the CDR3 DNA reads TGTGCCAGCAGTGAATCCTCCACGGACTACAGAGGTGAGCAGTTCTTC.

This clone was counted once. The rearrangement uses TRBV11-3 and TRBJ2-3, with 9 bases matching TRBD1. The V gene's germline CDR1 is SGHNT and CDR2 YENEEA. The CDR3 is made up of 16 amino acids. Germline trimming cut 5 bases from V and 6 bases from J; bases unmatched to any gene: 12. CDR3 sequence reads: CASSPRTGDTLDTQYF. The CDR3 DNA reads as TGTGCCAGCAGCCCCCGGACAGGGGACACGTTGGATACGCAGTATTTT.

The rearrangement joins TRBV5-1 to TRBJ2-5; TRBD2 aligns across 7 bases. Looked up from germline, CDR1 is SGHRS and CDR2 is YFSETQ. The CDR3 sequence is 15 residues long. V shed 2 bases and J 1 base; nucleotides not matched to a gene: 5. The CDR3 reads CASSFGGGLQETQYF. The CDR3, as DNA: TGCGCCAGCAGCTTCGGGGGAGGGCTCCAAGAGACCCAGTACTTC.

This chain joins TRBV5-4 and TRBJ2-1; D perhaps matches TRBD2 (6 bases). The CDR3 has 13 residues. The V end was cut by 0 bases, the J end by 9 bases, with 10 bases between. Germline V gene data show CDR1 as SGHNT and CDR2 as YYREEE (reference sequence). Here the CDR3 reads CASSLERAGEQFF. For the CDR3, the DNA is TGTGCCAGCAGCTTGGAACGAGCGGGTGAGCAGTTCTTC.

This clone was observed a single time. This chain connects TRBV4-1 to TRBJ1-4; D unresolved. Germline V gene lookup returns CDR1 MGHRA and CDR2 YSYEKL. This CDR3 is built from 15 residues. Trimming shortened V by 2 bases and J by 3 bases, and 10 bases separated the two germline ends. CDR3 loop: CASSQLPQSNEKLFF. The CDR3 DNA is TGCGCCAGCAGCCAATTGCCCCAGTCTAATGAAAAACTGTTTTTT.

The V and J genes are TRBV28 and TRBJ2-7; TRBD2 agrees at 12 bases. This CDR3 is 16 amino acids long. Per the germline V gene, CDR1 is MDHEN and CDR2 is SYDVKM. Trimming took 6 bases from V and 4 from J; bases not matched to a gene: 10. The CDR3 region has the DNA TGTGCCAGCAGCGAACCCGGACTAGCGGGAACTTACGAGCAGTACTTC. As protein: CASSEPGLAGTYEQYF. Filled out from reference TRBV28 and TRBJ2-7, the complete variable domain reads DVKVTQSSRYLVKRTGEKVFLECVQDMDHENMFWYRQDPGLGLRLIYFSYDVKMKEKGDIPEGYSVSREKKERFSLILESASTNQTSMYLCASSEPGLAGTYEQYFGPGTRLTVT.